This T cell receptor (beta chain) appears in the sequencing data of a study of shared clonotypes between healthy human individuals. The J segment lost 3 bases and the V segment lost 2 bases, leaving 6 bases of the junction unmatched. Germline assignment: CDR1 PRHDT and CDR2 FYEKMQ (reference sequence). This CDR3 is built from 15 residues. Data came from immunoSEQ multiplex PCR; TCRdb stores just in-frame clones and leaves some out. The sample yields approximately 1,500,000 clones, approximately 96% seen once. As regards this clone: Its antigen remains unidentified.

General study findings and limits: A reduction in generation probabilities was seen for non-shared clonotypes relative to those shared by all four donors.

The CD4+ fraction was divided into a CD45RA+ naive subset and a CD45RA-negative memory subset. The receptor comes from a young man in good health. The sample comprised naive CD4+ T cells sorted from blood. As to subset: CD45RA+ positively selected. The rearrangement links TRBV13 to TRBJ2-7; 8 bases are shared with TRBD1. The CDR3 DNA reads TGTGCCAGCAGCTTACGACAGGGGCCCCTCTACGAGCAGTACTTC. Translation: CASSLRQGPLYEQYF.